This T cell receptor beta chain was recorded in a study of shared clonotypes between healthy human individuals. Study-wide points: Collection of samples was limited to blood; tissue repertoires likely differ. Measured sharing among donors was expected to vary with sequencing depth. Generally, naive subsets came out with larger estimated richness than memory subsets.

Naivety among CD8 cells was defined by CD45RO negativity and positive CCR7 selection, thereby excluding terminally differentiated effector memory CD45RA+ cells. A word on this clone: Its antigen is still unknown. The same CDR3 is also encoded by other DNA sequences in this sample.

Once extracted for a subset, genomic DNA was divided evenly among several immunoSEQ plates. Using immunoSEQ multiplex PCR, the repertoire was profiled, and TCRdb retains in-frame clones only, with some absent. The table lists roughly 1,800,000 clones, around 96% of them singletons. Sequencing was done on a sample of naive CD8+ T cells sorted from blood. The TCR comes from a man between 18 and 29 years old in good health.

This chain's CDR3 is CASSLAGTNTEAFF. The CDR3 DNA is TGTGCCAGCAGTTTAGCAGGTACGAACACTGAAGCTTTCTTT. This sequence joins TRBV27 and TRBJ1-1; the D is unclear. Germline V gene lookup returns CDR1 MNHEY and CDR2 SMNVEV (reference sequence). V was cut by 2 bases and J by 1 base, with 8 bases left in between. The CDR3 sequence is 14 residues long.